These T cell receptor beta chains were read from a single sample in a study of T cell repertoires in cytomegalovirus infection. These TCRs' antigens remain unknown. From the reads, TCRdb called clonotypes with MiXCR, one entry per CDR3 protein. Of roughly 920,000 distinct CDR3 sequences in the sample, less than 35% are singletons; the top ten hold over 12%. This specimen consisted of cultured CD8+ T cells from PBMCs, obtained from culture after CMV antigen stimulation. The receptor set was obtained from a human donor in good health (CMV status not recorded). Some clones in this sample may be carry-over from other donors' samples. Each CDR3 is given with its conserved first and last residue. D genes are given only for firm matches. Some rows have no size entry. The others give once, few or many, or a class for an expanded clone.

v_gene	d_gene	j_gene	abundance	CDR3aa	CDR3nt
TRBV7-9	TRBD1	TRBJ2-6	few	CASSRTLGGQFSGANVLTF	TGTGCCAGCAGCCGAACCCTAGGGGGCCAGTTCTCTGGGGCCAACGTCCTGACTTTC
TRBV7-2	-	TRBJ2-7	few	CASSLAGGRNYEQYF	TGTGCCAGCAGCCTAGCCGGGGGAAGGAACTACGAGCAGTACTTC
TRBV10-3	TRBD2	TRBJ2-3	-	CAISERTSGVTDTQYF	TGTGCCATCAGTGAGAGGACTAGCGGGGTTACAGATACGCAGTATTTT
TRBV7-6	-	TRBJ2-7	-	CASSRLGDPYEQYF	TGTGCCAGCTCAAGGTTAGGGGACCCCTACGAGCAGTACTTC
TRBV7-8	-	TRBJ2-1	many	CASSTSRVQFF	TGTGCCAGCAGCACCTCTAGGGTGCAGTTCTTC
TRBV20-1	-	TRBJ2-7	-	CSANLDDSYEQYF	TGCAGTGCTAACCTTGACGATTCCTACGAGCAGTACTTC
TRBV12-3/TRBV12-4	-	TRBJ1-2	-	CASSLGTFYGYTF	TGTGCCAGCAGTTTAGGGACATTCTATGGCTACACCTTC
TRBV7-2	-	TRBJ1-2	-	CASSPRVAGLAGYTF	TGTGCCAGCAGCCCCCGGGTGGCAGGATTAGCTGGCTACACCTTC
TRBV7-4	-	TRBJ1-5	few	CADLRGDSNQPQHF	TGTGCCGACCTCCGGGGGGATAGCAATCAGCCCCAGCATTTT
TRBV4-1	-	TRBJ2-5	-	CASSQDLGGIETQYF	TGCGCCAGCAGCCAAGATCTTGGAGGAATAGAGACCCAGTACTTC
TRBV7-6	-	TRBJ1-1	many	CASSSSVGTEAFF	TGTGCCAGCAGCTCCTCGGTAGGCACTGAAGCTTTCTTT
TRBV7-2	-	TRBJ2-7	-	CASSLKVGGEQYF	TGTGCCAGCAGCTTAAAAGTAGGGGGCGAGCAGTACTTC
TRBV4-3	-	TRBJ1-5	few	CASSQDGAVIDQPQHF	TGCGCCAGCAGCCAAGATGGGGCAGTGATCGACCAGCCCCAGCATTTT
TRBV11-2	TRBD2	TRBJ2-3	-	CASSLPLATSGERDTQYF	TGTGCCAGCAGCTTGCCCCTAGCCACTAGCGGGGAGAGGGATACGCAGTATTTT
TRBV7-9	TRBD2	TRBJ2-1	few	CASSPRPSSGGKYNEQFF	TGTGCCAGCAGCCCCCGCCCTTCTAGCGGGGGAAAGTACAATGAGCAGTTCTTC
TRBV14	-	TRBJ2-1	few	CASSQVAGLDEQFF	TGTGCCAGCAGCCAAGTCGCCGGGTTGGATGAGCAGTTCTTC
TRBV27	-	TRBJ1-2	many	CASSPTGINYGYTF	TGCGCCAGCAGCCCCACCGGGATCAACTATGGCTACACCTTC
TRBV5-6	-	TRBJ1-2	-	CASRTGRWINYGYTF	TGTGCCAGCCGGACTGGGAGGTGGATTAACTATGGCTACACCTTC
TRBV27	TRBD1	TRBJ2-5	few	CASSLWGRGPGTQYF	TGTGCCAGCAGTTTATGGGGCAGGGGGCCAGGGACCCAGTACTTC
TRBV7-2	-	TRBJ1-1	many	CASSLVGESTEAFF	TGTGCCAGCAGCTTAGTAGGGGAGAGCACTGAAGCTTTCTTT
TRBV10-3	TRBD2	TRBJ2-1	-	CAMKTSGGNKEQFF	TGTGCCATGAAGACTAGCGGGGGGAACAAGGAGCAGTTCTTC
TRBV7-2	-	TRBJ1-4	many	CASSLLGVVNEKLFF	TGTGCCAGCAGCTTACTCGGGGTGGTGAACGAAAAACTGTTTTTT
TRBV7-2	TRBD2	TRBJ2-1	many	CASSLNRLSGLNVNEQFF	TGTGCCAGCAGCCTTAACCGACTTAGCGGGCTAAATGTCAATGAGCAGTTCTTC
TRBV12-5	-	TRBJ1-1	many	CASGLVGGGNTEAFF	TGTGCTAGTGGTTTGGTCGGAGGGGGAAACACTGAAGCTTTCTTT
TRBV20-1	-	TRBJ1-5	-	CSARPLRSNQPQHF	TGCAGTGCGAGGCCTTTGAGGAGCAATCAGCCCCAGCATTTT
TRBV27	-	TRBJ1-3	-	CASSLSPHHIGHSGNTIYF	TGTGCCAGCAGTTTATCCCCCCACCACATCGGGCACTCTGGAAACACCATATATTTT
TRBV10-3	TRBD1	TRBJ1-1	-	CAISVWTGVTEAFF	TGTGCCATCAGTGTCTGGACAGGGGTCACTGAAGCTTTCTTT
TRBV5-1	TRBD2	TRBJ2-1	-	CASSLSGGRYEQFF	TGCGCCAGCAGCTTGTCGGGGGGGCGGTATGAGCAGTTCTTC
TRBV25-1	-	TRBJ2-1	few	CASSLASFDEQFF	TGTGCCAGCAGTTTGGCTTCCTTTGATGAGCAGTTCTTC
TRBV2	-	TRBJ1-2	few	CASSGRPGYGYTF	TGTGCTAGCAGTGGACGGCCGGGTTATGGCTACACCTTC
TRBV27	-	TRBJ2-3	few	CASSPLGAGAQVTQYF	TGTGCCAGCAGTCCCCTCGGCGCGGGGGCACAAGTTACGCAGTATTTT
TRBV6-2/TRBV6-3	-	TRBJ1-1	few	CASSLTLANTEAFF	TGTGCCAGCAGCCTTACGTTAGCGAACACTGAAGCTTTCTTT
TRBV6-1	TRBD1	TRBJ1-5	few	CASRSDRGNQPQHF	TGTGCCAGCAGATCCGACAGGGGGAATCAGCCCCAGCATTTT
TRBV5-1	TRBD1	TRBJ1-4	-	CASSYEGQGAYDEKLFF	TGCGCCAGCAGCTACGAGGGACAGGGGGCGTATGATGAAAAACTGTTTTTT
TRBV15	TRBD1	TRBJ1-5	-	CATSIDRGKQPQHF	TGTGCCACCAGCATTGACAGGGGTAAACAGCCCCAGCATTTT
TRBV19	-	TRBJ2-5	-	CASSLRRELETQYF	TGTGCCAGTAGTCTCAGGAGGGAGCTAGAGACCCAGTACTTC
TRBV7-9	-	TRBJ2-4	many	CASSSTMVDIQYF	TGTGCCAGCAGCTCAACAATGGTAGACATTCAGTACTTC
TRBV7-9	TRBD1	TRBJ1-2	-	CASSIDRALAF	TGTGCCAGCAGTATTGACAGGGCGCTAGCCTTC
TRBV25-1	-	TRBJ2-5	-	CASQAETQYF	TGTGCCAGCCAGGCGGAGACCCAGTACTTC
TRBV7-8	-	TRBJ1-5	-	CASSPDGFNQPQHF	TGTGCCAGCAGCCCGGACGGTTTCAATCAGCCCCAGCATTTT
TRBV6-6	-	TRBJ1-5	few	CASRPRGLVPQHF	TGTGCCAGCAGACCGCGAGGATTGGTGCCCCAGCATTTT
TRBV5-1	TRBD1	TRBJ2-6	few	CASSLDRDRGPLSGANVLTF	TGCGCCAGCAGCTTGGATCGGGACAGGGGGCCCCTCTCTGGGGCCAACGTCCTGACTTTC